Below are 31 T cell receptor beta chains sequenced from a single sample in a study of human T cells and chemical hapten exposure. Time point specified: patch test 3, about 24 weeks after DPC sensitization. Treatment indicated: therapeutic diphenylcyclopropenone sensitization with weekly scalp DPC. TCRdb analysed the RACE reads with MiXCR anew, one entry per CDR3 protein. The table shows under 75,000 distinct CDR3 sequences, with around 10% occurring only once. The sequencing used whole blood, collected in connection with sensitization to the hapten diphenylcyclopropenone (DPC). These receptor sequences come from a woman between 45 and 65 years old with alopecia areata. Some clones in this sample may be carry-over from other donors' samples.

The chain uses TRBV7-9 and TRBJ2-3, with 7 bases that match TRBD1. The CDR3 is made up of 17 amino acids. V was pared by 8 bases and J by 2 bases, with 16 bases of the junction left unmatched. The germline V gene has CDR1 SEHNR and CDR2 FQNEAQ (reference sequence). CDR3 protein: CASPKGTGTASTDTQYF. The CDR3 DNA reads as TGTGCCAGCCCCAAAGGCACCGGGACAGCCTCCACAGATACGCAGTATTTT.

This clonotype was seen at least ten times. J is TRBJ2-2 and V is TRBV3-1; possibly TRBD2 for D (6 bases). V shed 4 bases and J shed 8 bases, with 14 bases lying between them. This CDR3 is 14 amino acids long. Germline CDR1 LGHDT, CDR2 YNNKEL (reference sequence). The CDR3 DNA follows: TGTGCCAGCAGCCGGCGGGACGGTCGGGGGGAGCTGTTTTTT. Protein: CASSRRDGRGELFF.

This clonotype was counted a single time. This chain uses TRBV5-4 with TRBJ1-1; weak D call: TRBD1 (5 bases). This CDR3 is 16 amino acids long. Germline V CDR1 and CDR2: SGHNT, YYREEE (reference sequence). V lost 4 bases, J lost 3 bases, and 19 bases lay in between. The CDR3 loop is CASSRGSPGSDTEAFF. The CDR3 region has the DNA TGTGCCAGCAGCCGGGGGTCCCCGGGGTCGGACACTGAAGCTTTCTTT.

The V call is TRBV18, the J call TRBJ2-1; D unclear. Deletions cut 4 bases from V and 7 bases from J, with 17 bases between. The germline V gene encodes CDR1 KGHSH and CDR2 LQKENI. This CDR3 contains 15 residues. CDR3 loop: CASSQTEAGWNEQFF. CDR3 sequence (DNA): TGTGCCAGCTCACAGACTGAGGCCGGATGGAATGAGCAGTTCTTC.

This clonotype was seen a handful of times. J is TRBJ2-7 and V is TRBV4-3, with D perhaps TRBD1 (5 bases). Germline assignment: CDR1 LGHNA and CDR2 YSLEER. V dropped 1 base and J dropped 2 bases, with 12 bases sitting between them. This CDR3 has 15 amino acids. The CDR3 DNA is TGCGCCAGCAGCCAAGCCCGGGCAGGGACCTACGAGCAGTACTTC. Translation: CASSQARAGTYEQYF.

There are many counts of this clonotype. The J gene is TRBJ2-6, the V gene TRBV28; D is perhaps TRBD1 or TRBD2 (5 bases each). Germline CDR1 reads MDHEN; CDR2 reads SYDVKM. V lost 6 bases and J lost 1, with 13 bases in between. The CDR3 has 16 residues. CDR3: CASRVTGPSGANVLTF. For the CDR3, the DNA is TGTGCCAGCAGAGTTACGGGACCTTCTGGGGCCAACGTCCTGACTTTC.

This clonotype showed up many times. In nucleotides, the CDR3 is TGCGCCAGCAGCCAAGATAGAAGGGGATTCTACGAGCAGTACTTC. Its protein is CASSQDRRGFYEQYF. V is TRBV4-3 and J is TRBJ2-7, with D possibly being TRBD1 (5 bases). Germline CDR1 reads LGHNA; CDR2 reads YSLEER. The CDR3 runs 15 residues. V was shortened by 0 bases and J by 3 bases, with 12 bases between the two germline ends.

The chain joins TRBV5-1 to TRBJ2-2; TRBD2 matches 15 bases. The CDR3 has 15 amino acids. The germline CDR1 and CDR2 sequences are SGHRS and YFSETQ. The V segment lost 4 bases and the J segment 6 bases; nucleotides outside the gene matches: 1. CDR3 DNA: TGCGCCAGCAGCGGACTAGCGGGAGGGCCCGGGGAGCTGTTTTTT. Amino acid sequence: CASSGLAGGPGELFF. Full variable domain (remainder filled in from reference TRBV5-1 and TRBJ2-2): KAGVTQTPRYLIKTRGQQVTLSCSPISGHRSVSWYQQTPGQGLQFLFEYFSETQRNKGNFPGRFSGRQFSNSRSEMNVSTLELGDSALYLCASSGLAGGPGELFFGEGSRLTVL.

V gene TRBV29-1 combines with J gene TRBJ1-2, with TRBD1 matching over 7 bases. Germline V gene data show CDR1 as SQVTM and CDR2 as ANQGSEA. The V gene end was trimmed by 3 bases and the J gene end by 7 bases; junction bases not matched to a gene: 5. The CDR3 is 12 residues long. The CDR3 spells CSVEDRPSGYTF. CDR3 sequence (DNA): TGCAGCGTTGAGGACAGGCCCTCTGGCTACACCTTC.

The chain uses TRBV7-9 and TRBJ1-6; D gene unclear. Germline V gene data show CDR1 as SEHNR and CDR2 as FQNEAQ (reference sequence). V was pared by 3 bases and J by 6 bases, with 9 bases between. The CDR3 loop spans 14 amino acids. CDR3 coding DNA: TGTGCCAGCAGCTTGGCAGGACTTAATTCACCCCTCCACTTT. This sequence encodes CASSLAGLNSPLHF.

This clonotype was seen ten or more times. The rearrangement joins TRBV20-1 to TRBJ2-1; 10 bases are shared with TRBD1. V dropped 8 bases and J dropped 7; count of bases not matched to a gene: 5. There are 12 residues in the CDR3. From germline, CDR1 is DFQATT and CDR2 SNEGSKA (reference sequence). CDR3 protein: CSTTGGENEQFF. Written as DNA, the CDR3 is TGCAGTACGACAGGGGGCGAGAATGAGCAGTTCTTC.

This clonotype occurred a few times. The chain uses TRBV5-1 and TRBJ1-1; 8 bases map to TRBD1. CDR1 is SGHRS and CDR2 is YFSETQ in the germline V gene. The ends lost 0 bases at V and 6 bases at J; junction bases unmatched: 10. This CDR3 contains 16 residues. The CDR3 loop is CASSLVLGQVAAEAFF. For the CDR3, the DNA is TGCGCCAGCAGCTTGGTTCTGGGACAGGTGGCGGCTGAAGCTTTCTTT.

This clonotype was detected many times. The rearrangement uses TRBV25-1 and TRBJ1-6, with D possibly TRBD1 on 5 matching bases. From germline, CDR1 is MGHDK and CDR2 SYGVNS. The CDR3 loop spans 15 amino acids. Deletions cut 2 bases from V and 5 bases from J, with 10 bases between. For the CDR3, the DNA is TGTGCCAGCAGTGAAGGCCGGGGCCATAATTCACCCCTCCACTTT. Translating gives CASSEGRGHNSPLHF.

The V call is TRBV7-8, the J call TRBJ2-1, with 9 bases aligning to TRBD2. The ends lost 5 bases at V and 3 bases at J; junction bases unmatched: 5. The V gene's germline CDR1 is SGHVS and CDR2 FQNEAQ. The CDR3 spans 15 residues. CDR3 sequence (DNA): TGTGCCAGCAGCCGTAGCGGGAGTGGCTACAATGAGCAGTTCTTC. It codes for CASSRSGSGYNEQFF.

CDR3: CASSPGQGTYSNQPQHF. CDR3 DNA sequence: TGTGCCAGCTCACCAGGACAGGGGACATATAGCAATCAGCCCCAGCATTTT. The chain has TRBV18 and TRBJ1-5; 9 bases are a match to TRBD1. The germline CDR1 and CDR2 sequences are KGHSH and LQKENI. CDR3 length: 17 residues. V dropped 2 bases and J dropped 0; count of bases not matched to a gene: 5.

Only a few counts were recorded for this clonotype. CDR3 DNA sequence: TGTGCCAGCAGCTTTTTGGATGGTTCGTCCCTCCACTTT. Its translation: CASSFLDGSSLHF. The J gene is TRBJ1-6, the V gene TRBV7-2; D unresolved. Trimming cost V 3 bases and J 14 bases, with 14 bases left between them. CDR3 length equals 13 residues. Germline CDR1 reads SGHTA; CDR2 reads FQGNSA.

This clonotype has more than one count but fewer than ten. The rearrangement uses TRBV12-3 or TRBV12-4 and TRBJ2-2; 8 bases fit TRBD2. The CDR3 length is 13 residues. Trimming took 10 bases from V and 4 from J; bases not matched to a gene: 5. CDR3 in amino acids: CATWTSPTGELFF. In DNA, the CDR3 is TGTGCCACCTGGACTAGCCCCACCGGGGAGCTGTTTTTT.

This rearrangement joins TRBV28 to TRBJ2-1; no definite D call. With 2 bases removed from V and 10 bases from J, the gap between germline ends came to 6 bases. CDR3 length equals 11 residues. Germline values: CDR1 MDHEN, CDR2 SYDVKM. The chain's CDR3 is CASSLQREQFF. Written as DNA, the CDR3 is TGTGCCAGCAGTTTACAAAGGGAGCAGTTCTTC.

Only a few counts were recorded for this clonotype. The chain joins TRBV11-3 to TRBJ2-7; D possibly uses TRBD1 or TRBD2 (5 bases each). The CDR3 consists of 13 residues. V was shortened by 5 bases and J by 1 base, with 9 bases between the two germline ends. CDR1 and CDR2 from the germline V gene are SGHNT and YENEEA. Written as DNA, the CDR3 is TGTGCCAGCAGCCGGGGACCTTCCTACGAGCAGTACTTC. Encoded protein: CASSRGPSYEQYF.

This clonotype came up a few times. V is TRBV7-8 and J is TRBJ2-7; perhaps D is TRBD1 or TRBD2 (6 bases each). The CDR3 has 15 residues. V dropped 5 bases and J dropped 0 bases, with 14 bases sitting between them. Germline CDR1 SGHVS, CDR2 FQNEAQ. The CDR3 loop reads CASSQFRGPSYEQYF. The CDR3 DNA follows: TGTGCCAGCAGCCAATTTCGGGGGCCCTCCTACGAGCAGTACTTC.

This clonotype has a handful of counts. V is TRBV6-5 and J is TRBJ2-7; TRBD2 matches at 10 bases. The CDR3 is 15 residues long. The trim removed 2 bases at V and 3 bases at J, leaving 4 bases unmatched. The V gene's germline CDR1 is MNHEY and CDR2 SVGAGI. The CDR3 here is CASSYGSSGGYEQYF. The CDR3 region has the DNA TGTGCCAGCAGTTACGGGTCTAGCGGGGGCTACGAGCAGTACTTC.

The V and J genes are TRBV18 and TRBJ1-6; D is ambiguous. The V gene lost 0 bases and the J gene lost 8 bases, with 8 bases spanning the gap. Germline assignment: CDR1 KGHSH and CDR2 LQKENI. This CDR3 is built from 14 residues. CDR3 loop: CASSPPVGYSPLHF. For the CDR3, the DNA is TGTGCCAGCTCACCACCGGTAGGGTATTCACCCCTCCACTTT.

Note on this clonotype: A much larger clone differs from this one at a single base, so this may be a read error. J is TRBJ1-1 and V is TRBV5-1; D unresolved. Trimming shortened V by 0 bases and J by 10 bases, and 16 bases separated the two germline ends. Germline assignment: CDR1 SGHRS and CDR2 YFSETQ. The CDR3 spans 14 residues. The CDR3 DNA is TGCGCCAGCAGCTTGGAGGCAGGAGGGCGAAGAGCTTTCTTT. Translated, it gives CASSLEAGGRRAFF.

This clonotype was counted at least ten times. This chain connects TRBV28 to TRBJ2-1, with 9 positions matching TRBD2. Germline loops: CDR1 MDHEN, CDR2 SYDVKM. The CDR3 has 14 amino acids. Germline trimming cut 5 bases from V and 4 bases from J; bases unmatched to any gene: 3. This CDR3 is CASSRGGDYNEQFF. The CDR3 region has the DNA TGTGCCAGCAGTCGCGGGGGGGATTACAATGAGCAGTTCTTC.

The chain recombines TRBV29-1 with TRBJ2-1, with TRBD1 as a possible D gene (5 bases). Trimming shortened V by 4 bases and J by 3 bases, and 7 bases separated the two germline ends. Per the germline V gene, CDR1 is SQVTM and CDR2 is ANQGSEA. The CDR3 loop spans 12 amino acids. The CDR3 loop reads CSVGQLYNEQFF. CDR3 DNA sequence: TGCAGCGTTGGACAGCTCTACAATGAGCAGTTCTTC.

This chain uses TRBV27 with TRBJ2-3; TRBD1 might be the D (6 bases). CDR1 and CDR2 from the germline V gene are MNHEY and SMNVEV (reference sequence). V lost 3 bases to trimming and J lost 5 bases, with 12 bases between them. The CDR3 loop spans 14 amino acids. CDR3: CASSLGRGIDTQYF. The CDR3 coding sequence is TGTGCCAGCAGTTTGGGTAGGGGGATAGATACGCAGTATTTT.

V gene TRBV7-9 combines with J gene TRBJ2-7, with a tentative D call TRBD2 (5 bases). CDR3 length: 12 amino acids. CDR1 and CDR2 (germline): SEHNR, FQNEAQ (reference sequence). V dropped 5 bases and J dropped 11 bases, with 16 bases sitting between them. The CDR3, as DNA: TGTGCCAGCAGCGGCTCTTGGGGAGAGAAGTACTTC. It translates to CASSGSWGEKYF.

CDR3 protein: CSVAKAGAYEQYF. In nucleotides, the CDR3 is TGCAGCGTTGCGAAAGCGGGGGCCTACGAGCAGTACTTC. The chain joins TRBV29-1 to TRBJ2-7, with 8 bases aligning to TRBD2. CDR3 size: 13 residues. Germline assignment: CDR1 SQVTM and CDR2 ANQGSEA. With V trimmed by 4 bases and J by 2 bases, 4 bases remained unmatched.

This chain joins TRBV20-1 and TRBJ1-2; 7 nucleotides agree with TRBD1. CDR3 length: 13 residues. J gave up 8 bases and V 0 bases, and 6 bases lay outside the gene matches. Germline-derived CDR1 and CDR2 are DFQATT and SNEGSKA (reference sequence). The CDR3 bases are TGCAGTGCTAGAGATGACAGGGATCAGGGCTACACCTTC. This encodes CSARDDRDQGYTF.

This clonotype was counted a few times. The chain recombines TRBV2 with TRBJ2-1; 9 bases are shared with TRBD2. Losses at the gene ends were 3 bases for V and 9 bases for J; bases not matched to a gene: 6. The CDR3 covers 14 residues. In germline, CDR1 is SNHLY, CDR2 FYNNEI. The CDR3: CASSDWLAGTEQFF. Here the CDR3 DNA reads TGTGCCAGCAGTGATTGGCTAGCGGGAACTGAGCAGTTCTTC.

The sample holds many counts of this clonotype. This CDR3 reads CASSRPRYWRALSTDTQYF. CDR3 DNA sequence: TGTGCCAGCAGCCGACCCCGCTACTGGAGGGCGCTGAGCACAGATACGCAGTATTTT. This sequence joins TRBV7-8 and TRBJ2-3; maybe TRBD2 (6 bases). V was cut by 5 bases and J by 0 bases, with 24 bases left in between. This CDR3 is built from 19 residues. Germline CDR1 reads SGHVS; CDR2 reads FQNEAQ. The variable domain in full, completed from reference TRBV7-8 and TRBJ2-3, reads GAGVSQSPRYKVAKRGQDVALRCDPISGHVSLFWYQQALGQGPEFLTYFQNEAQLDKSGLPSDRFFAERPEGSVSTLKIQRTQQEDSAVYLCASSRPRYWRALSTDTQYFGPGTRLTVL.